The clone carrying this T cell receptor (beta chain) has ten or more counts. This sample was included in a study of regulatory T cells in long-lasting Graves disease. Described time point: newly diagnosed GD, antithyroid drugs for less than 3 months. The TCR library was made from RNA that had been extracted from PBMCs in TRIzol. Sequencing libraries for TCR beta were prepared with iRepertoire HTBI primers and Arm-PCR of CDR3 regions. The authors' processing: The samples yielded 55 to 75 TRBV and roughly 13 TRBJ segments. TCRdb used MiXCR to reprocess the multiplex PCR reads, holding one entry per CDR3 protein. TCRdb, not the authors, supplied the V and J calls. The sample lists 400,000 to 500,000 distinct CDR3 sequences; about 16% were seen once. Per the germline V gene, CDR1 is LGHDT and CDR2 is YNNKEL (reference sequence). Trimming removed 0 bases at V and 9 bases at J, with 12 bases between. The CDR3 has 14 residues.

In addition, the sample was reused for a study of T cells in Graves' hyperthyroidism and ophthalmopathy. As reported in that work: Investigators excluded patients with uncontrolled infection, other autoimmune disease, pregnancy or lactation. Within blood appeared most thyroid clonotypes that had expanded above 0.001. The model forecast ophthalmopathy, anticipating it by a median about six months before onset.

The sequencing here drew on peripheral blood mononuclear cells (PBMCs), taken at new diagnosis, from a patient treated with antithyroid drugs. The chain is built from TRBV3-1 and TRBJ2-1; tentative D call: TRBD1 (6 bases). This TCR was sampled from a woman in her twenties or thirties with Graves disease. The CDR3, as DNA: TGTGCCAGCAGCCAAGAGTTAGTGGGGGCTGAGCAGTTCTTC. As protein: CASSQELVGAEQFF.